This T cell receptor (beta chain) was retrieved from a study of T cell repertoires and HLA-DP antigens. General study results and limits: Against both alloantigens, CD137+ clonality was similar, roughly 0.38. Against one allele, clones undetected before culture averaged roughly 35%; against the other, 50.6%.

Amplification used primers for 54 TRBV and 13 TRBJ segments. Each pre-culture CD4+ sample aimed for 200,000 to 250,000 T cell genomes at deep resolution. Libraries were prepared by immunoSEQ multiplex PCR; TCRdb keeps only in-frame clonotypes and omits some of them. The data hold about 89,000 clones, with about 89% observed a single time. Remarks on this clone: What it binds is not known.

The TCR sequence derives from a man in his forties or fifties in good health and CMV-seronegative. The source material was CD4+ T cells from PBMCs.

CDR3 sequence (DNA): TGTGCCAGCAGTGAACGGGAATTAAACAATCAGCCCCAGCATTTT. It is translated as CASSERELNNQPQHF. This chain uses TRBV6-1 with TRBJ1-5; D not resolved. Trimming removed 2 bases from V and 3 bases from J, with 11 bases in between. Germline V gene sequence: CDR1 MNHNS, CDR2 SASEGT. CDR3 size: 15 residues.